This T cell receptor beta chain comes out of a study of blood T cells in healthy people across ages. PCR was performed a second time for about 7 to 11 cycles using a sample-barcoded 5' primer and a J-beta primer mix. TCRdb called the 5' RACE reads again in MiXCR, with one record for every CDR3 protein. Among roughly 680,000 distinct CDR3 sequences listed, about half were seen once. This clonotype was seen a handful of times. The origin of this receptor is an older woman in good health. Sequencing was carried out using blood.

CDR3 nucleotide sequence: TGTGCCAGCAGCTCACTCAGAGTACAGGGTAGCCAAGAGACCCAGTACTTC. Translated: CASSSLRVQGSQETQYF. This rearrangement joins TRBV11-1 to TRBJ2-5; D may be TRBD1 (6 bases). From germline, CDR1 is SGHAT and CDR2 FQDESV (reference sequence). This CDR3 has 17 residues. Trimming removed 4 bases from V and 1 base from J, with 19 bases in between.